This T cell receptor beta chain emerged from a study of blood T cell repertoires in COVID-19. The wider study: Collection of acute and convalescent COVID-19 samples took place in the United States, Italy and Spain. From T cells, B-cell-depleted T cells, or PBMCs came the material, which was cDNA or gDNA.

Some clones are missing from TCRdb's copy, which holds only in-frame ones; the method was immunoSEQ multiplex PCR. The table lists 25,000 to 35,000 clones, 90% to 95% of them singletons. The CDR3 consists of 13 residues. Germline values: CDR1 SGHDT, CDR2 YYEEEE. Trimming shortened V by 3 bases and J by 2 bases, and 9 bases separated the two germline ends. The sample comprised peripheral blood. This clonotype was sampled from a human donor in a cohort sampled during active COVID-19. The gene calls are TRBV5-6 and TRBJ2-7; D gene ambiguous. The CDR3: CASSYDIPYEQYF. CDR3 coding DNA: TGTGCCAGCAGCTACGACATTCCCTACGAGCAGTACTTC.